Given below is one T cell receptor beta chain in context. Antigen: not known. TCRdb called the reads again in MiXCR, with one record for every CDR3 protein. Of a few hundred thousand distinct CDR3 sequences listed, over 35% are singletons. These data belong to a study of T cell repertoires in cytomegalovirus infection. The CDR3 runs to 12 residues. The V segment lost 10 bases and the J segment 2 bases; nucleotides outside the gene matches: 4. Germline CDR1 is SNHLY and CDR2 is FYNNEI. This sequence was found in a human donor in good health (CMV status not recorded). Some clones in this sample may be carry-over from other donors' samples. Sequencing used cultured PBMCs, obtained from culture after CMV antigen stimulation. The V call is TRBV2, the J call TRBJ2-7; 8 bases align to TRBD2. The CDR3 loop is CAIGGGAYEQYF. The CDR3 region has the DNA TGTGCCATCGGGGGGGGCGCCTACGAGCAGTACTTC.